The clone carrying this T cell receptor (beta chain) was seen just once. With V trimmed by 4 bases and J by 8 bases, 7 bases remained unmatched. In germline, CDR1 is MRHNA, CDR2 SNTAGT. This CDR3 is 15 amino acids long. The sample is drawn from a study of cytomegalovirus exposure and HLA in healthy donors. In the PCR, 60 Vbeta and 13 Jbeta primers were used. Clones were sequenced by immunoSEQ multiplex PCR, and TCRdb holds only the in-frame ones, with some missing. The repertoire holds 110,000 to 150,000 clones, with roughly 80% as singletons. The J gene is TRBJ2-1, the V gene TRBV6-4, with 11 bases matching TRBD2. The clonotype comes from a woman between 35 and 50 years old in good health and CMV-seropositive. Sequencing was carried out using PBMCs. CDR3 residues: CASSAVAGGLYEQFF. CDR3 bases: TGTGCCAGCAGTGCCGTAGCGGGGGGGCTCTATGAGCAGTTCTTC.